This T cell receptor beta chain was found in a study of blood T cell repertoires in COVID-19. As processed by the authors: Amplification of reference gene primers was used by the study to estimate nucleated cell counts. Produced via immunoSEQ multiplex PCR; TCRdb's table is partial and in-frame only. That table furnishes V, J and clone size, whereas the DNA furnished D and trimming. The sample records just over 300,000 clones, 85% to 90% being singletons. Input material: peripheral blood. This TCR derives from a woman between 25 and 40 years old with COVID-19, enrolled during active disease.

The CDR3 loop is CASSLGGLSEKLFF. The CDR3 DNA follows: TGTGCCAGCAGCTTAGGAGGGTTAAGTGAAAAACTGTTTTTT. The rearrangement joins TRBV7-9 to TRBJ1-4; D gene uncertain. CDR3 size: 14 residues. Germline loops: CDR1 SEHNR, CDR2 FQNEAQ (reference sequence). V lost 1 base, J lost 7 bases, and 10 bases lay in between. The variable domain in full, completed from reference TRBV7-9 and TRBJ1-4, reads DTGVSQNPRHKITKRGQNVTFRCDPISEHNRLYWYRQTLGQGPEFLTYFQNEAQLEKSRLLSDRFSAERPKGSFSTLEIQRTEQGDSAMYLCASSLGGLSEKLFFGSGTQLSVL.